The rows below give T cell receptor beta chains drawn from one sample of a study of OX40 agonist ivuxolimab in advanced cancers. TCRdb's table, derived via immunoSEQ multiplex PCR, lists solely in-frame clones and lacks some. The sample lists approximately 35,000 clones, about 81% seen once, with about 20% in the top ten. The sequencing used CD4+ or CD8+ T cells sorted from blood, collected in a trial of the OX40 agonist ivuxolimab. These receptors were collected from an adult with an advanced solid tumor such as melanoma, head and neck, liver or kidney cancer. CDR3s include the opening cysteine and the closing phenylalanine or tryptophan.

TRBJ1-2 TRBV6-5 CASSRTGQGGYGYTF
TRBJ1-5 TRBV27 CASSPDRSVGDQPQHF
TRBJ1-6 TRBV7-2 CATVGSSYNSPLHF
TRBJ2-1 TRBV11-2 CASSKGDVEEQFF
TRBJ2-3 TRBV19 CASSIRTDWPSTDTQYF
TRBJ1-5 TRBV5-4 CASSHTGSGQPQHF
TRBJ2-7 TRBV4-1 CASSLQGNSYEQYF
TRBJ1-2 TRBV19 CASSTGVGQNGYTF
TRBJ1-3 TRBV5-4 CASSLGSGNTIYF
TRBJ2-2 TRBV5-4 CASSPTGADGELFF
TRBJ2-7 TRBV18 CASSSATGGVPEQYF
TRBJ2-7 TRBV30 CAWGQGAYEQYF
TRBJ1-1 TRBV15 CATSGGGGYTEAFF
TRBJ2-2 TRBV6-5 CASSYRRGNTGELFF
TRBJ2-1 TRBV7-9 CASSLAYGDEQFF
TRBJ1-3 TRBV28 CASSPGGRSGNTIYF
TRBJ2-7 TRBV28 CASISLRRSGQYF
TRBJ2-7 TRBV11-2 CASSTRTSGRWYEQYF
TRBJ1-1 TRBV30 CAWSGQMNTEAFF
TRBJ2-4 TRBV6-5 CASGYGTAKNIQYF
TRBJ1-2 TRBV28 CASSSPGTGGFGYTF
TRBJ2-5 TRBV29-1 CSVTGTSGMSGKETQYF
TRBJ1-1 TRBV4-3 CASSPDPQGGTEAFF
TRBJ1-1 TRBV18 CASSKGGNTEAFF
TRBJ1-4 TRBV4-1 CASSQDPGTGGRKLFF
TRBJ2-7 TRBV6-5 CASMRGGGYEQYF
TRBJ2-3 TRBV13 CASSLAGGKDTQYF
TRBJ1-2 TRBV4-1 CASSQDAGYGYTF
TRBJ1-4 TRBV7-9 CASSLGDRGPDEKLFF
TRBJ1-1 TRBV6-1 CASSDQDRGRRNTEAFF
TRBJ2-5 TRBV28 CASSWGTGGQQYF
TRBJ1-3 TRBV9 CAGTQGWNTIYF
TRBJ1-5 TRBV4-1 CASSQGRNQPQHF
TRBJ2-2 TRBV19 CASSAGTSGNTGELFF
TRBJ1-1 TRBV7-2 CASSKRTGNTEAFF
TRBJ2-1 TRBV5-1 CASSSDREGNEQFF
TRBJ2-7 TRBV18 CASSQGTGGEQYF
TRBJ1-6 TRBV11-2 CASSPQVAPLHF
TRBJ2-7 TRBV15 CATSRVVTGNYEQYF
TRBJ1-1 TRBV2 CASSRTGTEAFF
TRBJ1-5 TRBV19 CASSIHTTGLRSAPAF
TRBJ2-5 TRBV18 CASSHDRGLETQYF
TRBJ2-3 TRBV28 CASAPVLDTQYF
TRBJ1-1 TRBV6-1 CASSERGRGGTEAFF
TRBJ1-1 TRBV9 CASSVAQGPLNTEAFF
TRBJ1-6 TRBV7-3 CASSPDVSGALHF
TRBJ1-4 TRBV28 CASSLGIRGEKLFF
TRBJ1-5 TRBV7-9 CASSPGHELSNQPQHF
TRBJ2-5 TRBV7-9 CASTEQGRQETQYF
TRBJ1-1 TRBV27 CASSSEDRIEAFF
TRBJ2-5 TRBV2 CASILGAAETQYF
TRBJ2-2 TRBV7-2 CASSLTLNTGELFF
TRBJ2-5 TRBV7-2 CASSPRTGPETQYF
TRBJ1-6 TRBV5-4 CASSLGARDSPLHF
TRBJ1-1 TRBV18 CASFPSYTVNTEAFF